These 10 T cell receptor beta chains were sequenced from one sample in a study of cytomegalovirus exposure and HLA in healthy donors (dated by TCRdb to the late 2010s). Library preparation was by the immunoSEQ multiplex PCR assay. The multiplex PCR relied on a mix of 60 forward primers for TCR Vbeta segments and 13 reverse primers for TCR Jbeta segments. This immuneACCESS table, as held by TCRdb, lists in-frame sequences with V and J called but not all clones. Of the missing ones, under half trace to an unresolved V gene in checked studies; the others have no known cause. The table for this sample lists about 280,000 clones; around 90% of them were counted only once. More than 2% of the sample goes to the ten largest clones. The source material was PBMCs. The receptors come from a woman between 18 and 29 years old in good health and CMV-seronegative.

The V and J genes are TRBV5-4 and TRBJ1-4, with TRBD1 identical over 9 bases. This CDR3 region has 18 residues. The V segment lost 3 bases and the J segment 7 bases; nucleotides outside the gene matches: 16. CDR1 SGHNT and CDR2 YYREEE come from the germline V gene (reference sequence). The CDR3 DNA reads as TGTGCCAGCAGCTCTACCCTGCCGGGACAGGGAGGATTTGAAAAACTGTTTTTT. Its protein product is CASSSTLPGQGGFEKLFF.

This clone has a single count. DNA of the CDR3: TGTGCCAGTAGTATACAGGGGGCACCCCTCCACTTT. It yields the protein CASSIQGAPLHF. V and J are TRBV19 and TRBJ1-6, with 7 bases aligning to TRBD1. The V gene's germline CDR1 is LNHDA and CDR2 SQIVND (reference sequence). Trimming took 2 bases from V and 11 from J; bases not matched to a gene: 0. The CDR3 runs 12 residues.

The rearrangement links TRBV7-2 to TRBJ1-1; no reliable D call. The germline CDR1 and CDR2 sequences are SGHTA and FQGNSA. The CDR3 is 13 amino acids. Trimming removed 3 bases at V and 0 bases at J, with 5 bases between. The CDR3 region is CASSFEVNTEAFF. In DNA form, the CDR3 reads TGTGCCAGCAGCTTTGAGGTGAACACTGAAGCTTTCTTT.

The V call is TRBV5-1, the J call TRBJ2-7; the D gene is possibly TRBD1 (6 bases). Germline loops: CDR1 SGHRS, CDR2 YFSETQ. This CDR3 region has 12 residues. The ends were cut back, 2 bases at V and 5 bases at J, with 8 bases in the middle. CDR3 in DNA: TGCGCCAGCAGCTTAAGACAGGACGAGCAGTACTTC. Protein: CASSLRQDEQYF.

The chain has TRBV30 and TRBJ2-3; TRBD2 matches at 14 bases. The germline gives CDR1 GTSNPN, CDR2 SVGIG (reference sequence). The CDR3 totals 19 residues. The V gene end was trimmed by 0 bases and the J gene end by 3 bases; junction bases not matched to a gene: 11. This chain's CDR3 is CAWSVGLAGAHPATDTQYF. The CDR3 DNA sequence: TGTGCCTGGAGTGTGGGACTAGCGGGGGCCCATCCGGCAACAGATACGCAGTATTTT.

This clone has only one observation. The chain has TRBV6-5 and TRBJ1-1; no definite D call. Trimming removed 4 bases from V and 8 bases from J, with 14 bases in between. The CDR3 consists of 13 residues. Germline CDR1 and CDR2: MNHEY and SVGAGI. CDR3 DNA: TGTGCCAGCAGTTCAGGTCCTCTTTACGAAGCTTTCTTT. Encoded protein: CASSSGPLYEAFF.

The V and J genes are TRBV6-5 and TRBJ2-7, with TRBD2 identical over 11 bases. The CDR3 runs to 14 residues. V trimming: 6 bases; J trimming: 7 bases; junction bases outside the gene matches: 8. Germline V gives CDR1 MNHEY, CDR2 SVGAGI. The CDR3 region has the DNA TGTGCCAGCAGCAGTAGCGGGGGGGCTGTTGAGCAGTACTTC. Protein sequence: CASSSSGGAVEQYF.

CDR3 sequence (DNA): TGTGCCAGCAGTACGGACAGAGCGAACACTGAAGCTTTCTTT. Translating gives CASSTDRANTEAFF. The gene calls are TRBV6-5 and TRBJ1-1; possibly TRBD1 for D (6 bases). From germline, CDR1 is MNHEY and CDR2 SVGAGI. The V and J ends lost 5 bases and 1 base respectively, with 11 bases between them. The CDR3 consists of 14 residues.

The chain joins TRBV9 to TRBJ1-1; D might be TRBD1 (6 bases). The V end was cut by 3 bases, the J end by 5 bases, with 14 bases between. CDR1 is SGDLS and CDR2 is YYNGEE in the germline V gene. The CDR3 is 14 amino acids. The CDR3 protein is CASSAQGRGTEAFF. The DNA for the CDR3 is TGTGCCAGCAGCGCCCAGGGGAGGGGAACTGAAGCTTTCTTT.

The CDR3: CASSLSHDQPQHF. As DNA, the CDR3 is TGCGCCAGCAGCTTATCACATGATCAGCCCCAGCATTTT. The chain combines TRBV5-1 with TRBJ1-5; D is unresolved. V lost 2 bases and J 5 bases, leaving 8 bases between the germline ends. Germline V CDR1 and CDR2: SGHRS, YFSETQ. CDR3 length: 13 amino acids.